This T cell receptor beta chain is from a study of technical replicates of blood from a handful of donors (dated 2017 in TCRdb). The library was built by means of the immunoSEQ multiplex PCR assay. What TCRdb holds here is the immuneACCESS table cut down to in-frame rearrangements. Part of the clones is not present; checked against another copy, under half of the missing clones reflect an unresolved V gene, and the others are unexplained. A total of tens of thousands of clones appear in this sample, around 87% of them only once. The ten most abundant clones make up approximately 4.9% of the sample. V and J are trimmed by 0 bases and 5 bases, and the gene matches miss 2 bases of the junction. CDR1 and CDR2 are drawn from the germline V gene: SGHTA, FQGNSA. Counted from cysteine to phenylalanine, this CDR3 has 15 amino acids. Only the CDR3 region is kept as DNA, spanning 45 bases read in frame from base 1.

Regarding this clone: Its antigen is unknown. Base qualities are not provided; no much larger clone lies one nucleotide away.

The sequenced material came from PBMCs. The chain employs TRBV7-2 and TRBJ2-2; 8 junctional bases match TRBD2. This TCR was sampled from a human donor in good health. Some clones in this sample may be carry-over from other donors' samples. CDR3 loop: CASSLAGGATGELFF. The DNA sequence is TGTGCCAGCAGCTTAGCCGGGGGGGCTACCGGGGAGCTGTTTTTT.